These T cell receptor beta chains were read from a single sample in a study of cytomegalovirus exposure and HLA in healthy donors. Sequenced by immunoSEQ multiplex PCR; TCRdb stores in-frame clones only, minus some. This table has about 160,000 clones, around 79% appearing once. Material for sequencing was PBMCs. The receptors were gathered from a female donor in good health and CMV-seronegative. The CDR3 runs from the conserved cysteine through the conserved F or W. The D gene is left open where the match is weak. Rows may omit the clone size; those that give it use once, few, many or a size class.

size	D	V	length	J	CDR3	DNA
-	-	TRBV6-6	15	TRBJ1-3	CASSPGGAIWKHHIF	TGTGCCAGCAGCCCCGGCGGGGCCATCTGGAAACACCATATTTTT
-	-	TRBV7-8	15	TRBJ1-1	CASSPYSRLNTEAFF	TGTGCCAGCAGTCCCTACTCGAGGCTGAACACTGAAGCTTTCTTT
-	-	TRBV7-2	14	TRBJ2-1	CASSQLAPYNEQFF	TGTGCCAGCAGTCAGCTAGCGCCATACAATGAGCAGTTCTTC
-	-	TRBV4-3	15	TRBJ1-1	CASSQERWRNTEAFF	TGCGCCAGCAGCCAAGAGAGGTGGAGGAACACTGAAGCTTTCTTT
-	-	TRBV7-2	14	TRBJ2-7	CASSLAGGLHEQYF	TGTGCCAGCAGCTTAGCGGGGGGGCTCCACGAGCAGTACTTC
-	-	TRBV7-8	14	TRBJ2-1	CASSSQRRDNEQFF	TGTGCCAGCAGCTCCCAGCGGAGGGACAATGAGCAGTTCTTC
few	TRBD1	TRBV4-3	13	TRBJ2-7	CASSRGQAYEQYF	TGCGCCAGCAGCCGAGGACAGGCCTACGAGCAGTACTTC
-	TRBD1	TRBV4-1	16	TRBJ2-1	CASSLDPGTGGNEQFF	TGCGCCAGCAGCCTAGACCCCGGGACAGGGGGCAATGAGCAGTTCTTC
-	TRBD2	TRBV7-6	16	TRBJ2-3	CASSPRTSGGASTQYF	TGTGCCAGCAGCCCAAGGACTAGCGGGGGGGCCTCTACGCAGTATTTT
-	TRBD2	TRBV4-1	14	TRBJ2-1	CASSQVAGEREQFF	TGCGCCAGCAGCCAAGTCGCGGGGGAGCGGGAACAGTTCTTC
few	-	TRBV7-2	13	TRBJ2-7	CASSLAGVPEQYF	TGTGCCAGCAGCTTAGCGGGAGTTCCCGAGCAGTACTTC
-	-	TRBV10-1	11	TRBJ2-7	CASSVGASPLF	TGCGCCAGCAGTGTAGGGGCCTCCCCACTCTTC
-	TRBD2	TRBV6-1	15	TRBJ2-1	CASTPLAGGPYEQFF	TGTGCCAGCACACCCCTAGCGGGAGGGCCTTATGAGCAGTTCTTC
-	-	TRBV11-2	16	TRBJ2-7	CASSITSGITDQEQYF	TGTGCCAGCAGCATTACGTCCGGGATCACGGATCAAGAGCAGTACTTC
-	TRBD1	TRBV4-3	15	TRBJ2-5	CASSPRDRGQETQYF	TGCGCCAGCAGCCCCCGGGACAGGGGGCAAGAGACCCAGTACTTC
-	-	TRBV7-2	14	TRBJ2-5	CASSRREVRETQYF	TGTGCCAGCAGCCGGAGAGAGGTCAGAGAGACCCAGTACTTC
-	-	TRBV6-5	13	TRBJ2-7	CASSPGVSLEQYF	TGTGCCAGCAGTCCGGGAGTGTCGCTCGAGCAGTACTTC
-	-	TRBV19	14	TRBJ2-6	CASSQISGANVLTF	TGTGCCAGTTCACAGATCTCTGGGGCCAACGTCCTGACTTTC
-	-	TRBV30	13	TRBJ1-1	CAHTPGVGTEAFF	TGTGCCCACACCCCAGGGGTGGGCACTGAAGCTTTCTTT
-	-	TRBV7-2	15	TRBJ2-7	CASSLAGLATYEQYF	TGTGCCAGCAGCTTAGCGGGGCTAGCGACCTACGAGCAGTACTTC
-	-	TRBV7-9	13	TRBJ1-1	CASSHTQNTEAFF	TGTGCCAGCAGCCACACGCAGAACACTGAAGCTTTCTTT
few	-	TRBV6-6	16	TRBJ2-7	CASSSRKRAGTNEQYF	TGTGCCAGCAGTTCAAGAAAGAGGGCAGGGACAAACGAGCAGTACTTC
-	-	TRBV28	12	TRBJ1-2	CASSQQGEGYTF	TGTGCCAGCAGCCAACAGGGTGAGGGCTACACCTTC
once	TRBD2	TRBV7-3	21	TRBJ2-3	CASSSNTGVAGGRGSTDTQYF	TGTGCCAGCAGCTCCAATACCGGGGTAGCGGGGGGCCGGGGTAGCACAGATACGCAGTATTTT
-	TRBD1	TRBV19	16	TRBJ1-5	CASSIGGTGFNQPQHF	TGTGCCAGTAGTATAGGGGGGACAGGGTTTAATCAGCCCCAGCATTTT
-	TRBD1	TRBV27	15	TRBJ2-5	CASRRDRVAQETQYF	TGTGCCAGCAGACGGGACAGGGTGGCTCAAGAGACCCAGTACTTC
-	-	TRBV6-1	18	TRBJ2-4	CASSEAATSALAKNIQYF	TGTGCCAGCAGTGAAGCCGCGACTAGTGCCCTAGCCAAAAACATTCAGTACTTC
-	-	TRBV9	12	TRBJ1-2	CASRNTGYGYTF	TGTGCCAGCAGAAATACAGGGTACGGCTACACCTTC
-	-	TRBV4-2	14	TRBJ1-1	CASSGGKKNTEAFF	TGTGCCAGCAGTGGGGGGAAAAAGAACACTGAAGCTTTCTTT
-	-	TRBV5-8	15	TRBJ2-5	CASSLVQALWETQYF	TGTGCCAGCAGCTTGGTACAGGCCCTCTGGGAGACCCAGTACTTC
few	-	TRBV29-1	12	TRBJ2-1	CSVGVRDYEQFF	TGCAGCGTTGGAGTGAGGGACTATGAGCAGTTCTTC
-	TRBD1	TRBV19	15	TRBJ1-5	CASSTGQGVGQPQHF	TGTGCCAGTAGTACGGGACAGGGAGTAGGACAGCCCCAGCATTTT
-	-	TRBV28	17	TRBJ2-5	CASSPRGVGFRVETQYF	TGTGCCAGCAGTCCCCGCGGGGTGGGATTCCGAGTAGAGACCCAGTACTTC
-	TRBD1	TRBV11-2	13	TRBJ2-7	CASSKGQPYEQYF	TGTGCCAGCAGCAAGGGACAGCCCTACGAGCAGTACTTC
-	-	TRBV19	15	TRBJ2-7	CASSPQGGIGLEQYF	TGTGCCAGTAGTCCTCAAGGGGGAATCGGCCTCGAGCAGTACTTC
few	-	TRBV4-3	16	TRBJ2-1	CASSQDEGLSYNEQFF	TGCGCCAGCAGCCAAGATGAGGGCCTCTCCTACAATGAGCAGTTCTTC
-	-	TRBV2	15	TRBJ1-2	CASTLQQGGKYGYTF	TGTGCCAGCACACTTCAACAGGGTGGAAAATATGGCTACACCTTC
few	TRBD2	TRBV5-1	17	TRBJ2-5	CASSLGTLAGGPQAQYF	TGCGCCAGCAGCTTGGGCACCCTAGCGGGGGGCCCCCAGGCCCAGTACTTC
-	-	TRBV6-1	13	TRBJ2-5	CASSVEGFETQYF	TGTGCCAGCAGCGTCGAGGGCTTTGAGACCCAGTACTTC
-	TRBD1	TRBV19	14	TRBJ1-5	CASVDRGLGQPQHF	TGTGCCAGTGTCGACAGGGGGCTAGGTCAGCCCCAGCATTTT
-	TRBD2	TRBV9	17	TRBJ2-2	CASSASLAGVNTGELFF	TGTGCCAGCAGCGCCTCCCTAGCGGGGGTCAACACCGGGGAGCTGTTTTTT
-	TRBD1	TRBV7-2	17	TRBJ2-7	CASSLGQGAYSSYEQYF	TGTGCCAGCAGCTTAGGACAGGGGGCCTATAGCTCCTACGAGCAGTACTTC
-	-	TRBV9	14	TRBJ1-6	CASSVAGYNSPLHF	TGTGCCAGCAGCGTAGCAGGGTATAATTCACCCCTCCACTTT
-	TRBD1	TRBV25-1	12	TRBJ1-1	CASGQGGTEAFF	TGTGCCAGCGGACAGGGAGGCACTGAAGCTTTCTTT
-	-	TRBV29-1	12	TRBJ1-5	CSVQEGLQPQHF	TGCAGCGTACAGGAGGGGTTGCAGCCCCAGCATTTT
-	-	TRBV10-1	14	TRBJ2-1	CASSCLAVYNEQFF	TGCGCCAGCTCCTGTTTGGCGGTGTACAATGAGCAGTTCTTC
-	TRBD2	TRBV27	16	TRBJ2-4	CASSRRGILAKNIQYF	TGTGCCAGCAGCAGGCGGGGGATCTTAGCCAAAAACATTCAGTACTTC
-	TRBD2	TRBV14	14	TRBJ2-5	CASSQREYFETQYF	TGTGCCAGCAGCCAGCGGGAGTATTTTGAGACCCAGTACTTC
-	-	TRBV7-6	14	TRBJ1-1	CASSSIGLNTEAFF	TGTGCCAGCAGCTCCATTGGACTTAACACTGAAGCTTTCTTT
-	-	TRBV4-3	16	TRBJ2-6	CASSQGGRSGANVLTF	TGCGCCAGCAGCCAAGGAGGCCGCTCTGGGGCCAACGTCCTGACTTTC
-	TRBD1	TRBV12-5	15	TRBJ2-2	CASGVGQGATGELFF	TGTGCTAGTGGTGTCGGACAGGGGGCAACCGGGGAGCTGTTTTTT
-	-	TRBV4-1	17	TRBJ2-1	CASSQRGSMWRYNEQFF	TGCGCCAGCAGCCAACGAGGGAGTATGTGGCGGTACAATGAGCAGTTCTTC
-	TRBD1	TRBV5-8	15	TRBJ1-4	CASSLPGQGVKKLFF	TGTGCCAGCAGCTTGCCGGGACAGGGAGTGAAGAAACTGTTTTTT
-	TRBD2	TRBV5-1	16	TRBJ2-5	CASSLQLASGQETQYF	TGCGCCAGCAGCTTGCAGTTGGCTAGCGGACAAGAGACCCAGTACTTC
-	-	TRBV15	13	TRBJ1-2	CATSRFQNYGYTF	TGTGCCACCAGCAGATTTCAAAACTATGGCTACACCTTC